A selection of T cell receptor beta chains follows, all from one sample in a study of T cell responses to AZD1222 COVID-19 vaccine. The method was immunoSEQ multiplex PCR; TCRdb's version includes in-frame clones alone and lacks a portion of them. The repertoire consists of some 160,000 clones, with roughly 87% occurring once and the leading ten covering 0.95% to 1.1%. The sample in question was peripheral blood, obtained 28 days after the second AZD1222 dose. The receptor set was obtained from an adult who received the AZD1222 COVID-19 vaccine. The CDR3 runs from the conserved cysteine through the conserved F or W. D genes are given only for firm matches. Only part of the rows carry a size: once, few, many, or a class if the clone is expanded.

>TRBJ1-5|NA|NA|TRBV6-5
TGTGCCAGCAGTTACTCCCCGGGGGAAGGTCCCCAGCATTTT
CASSYSPGEGPQHF
>TRBJ1-2|NA|NA|TRBV15
TGTGCCACCAGCGAGGGGGGATCTGGCTACACCTTC
CATSEGGSGYTF
>TRBJ1-3|NA|NA|TRBV20-1
TGCAGTGCTAGTCGGGCTGGGGAGGGAAGCCCTGGAAACACCATATATTTT
CSASRAGEGSPGNTIYF
>TRBJ2-7|TRBD1|NA|TRBV7-8
TGTGCCAGCAGCCCATGGGACAGCTCCTACGAGCAGTACTTC
CASSPWDSSYEQYF
>TRBJ2-1|NA|NA|TRBV7-9
TGTGCCAGCAGCCGCAATGAGCAGTTCTTC
CASSRNEQFF
>TRBJ1-1|NA|NA|TRBV12-5
TGTGCTAGTGGTTTGGAGGAGACGTCTGAAGCTTTCTTT
CASGLEETSEAFF
>TRBJ1-3|NA|NA|TRBV11-2
TGTGCCAGCAGCTTAGACACGGACACCATATATTTT
CASSLDTDTIYF
>TRBJ2-1|NA|NA|TRBV21-1
TGTGCCAGCACGAGGAAAGAGCGGGGGGAAAACAATGAGCAGTTCTTC
CASTRKERGENNEQFF
>TRBJ1-5|NA|NA|TRBV13
TGTGCCAGCAGCTTTCGTGCAGCAGATCAGCCCCAGCATTTT
CASSFRAADQPQHF
>TRBJ1-1|NA|NA|TRBV19
TGTGCCAGTAGTATAGATCTGGGAATGAACACTGAAGCTTTCTTT
CASSIDLGMNTEAFF
>TRBJ2-7|TRBD2|few|TRBV7-8
TGTGCCAGCAGCTTCAGCGGGGGGGGCTACGAGCAGTACTTC
CASSFSGGGYEQYF
>TRBJ1-5|NA|NA|TRBV19
TGTGCCAGTAAGCCGGGGACAACCGGGCAGCCCCAGCATTTT
CASKPGTTGQPQHF
>TRBJ1-2|TRBD1|few|TRBV3-1/TRBV3-2
TGTGCCAGCAGCCAAGATCACAGGGGAGACTATGGCTACACCTTC
CASSQDHRGDYGYTF
>TRBJ1-1|NA|NA|TRBV27
TGTGCCAGCAGTTTTGATAGGGTCTCTATGAACACTGAAGCTTTCTTT
CASSFDRVSMNTEAFF
>TRBJ1-4|NA|NA|TRBV15
TGTGCCACCAGCAGATCAACTGGAGCAAGGGAAAAACTGTTTTTT
CATSRSTGAREKLFF
>TRBJ1-4|NA|NA|TRBV6-5
TGTGCCAGCAGGTCGACGGGGGCGGGTGAAAAACTGTTTTTT
CASRSTGAGEKLFF
>TRBJ2-3|NA|NA|TRBV5-5
TGTGCCAGCAGCTCCCCGCCCGGTTGGGATACGCAGTATTTT
CASSSPPGWDTQYF
>TRBJ2-5|NA|NA|TRBV4-3
TGCGCCAGCAGCCAAGATTCAAGAGAGACCCAGTACTTC
CASSQDSRETQYF
>TRBJ1-5|TRBD1|NA|TRBV19
TGTGCCAGTACCCCGACAGGGCTCGAGCAGCCCCAGCATTTT
CASTPTGLEQPQHF
>TRBJ1-5|TRBD1|NA|TRBV2
TGTGCCAGCAGTGAATTGGGACAGGGTAATGGACAGCCCCAGCATTTT
CASSELGQGNGQPQHF
>TRBJ1-1|TRBD1|NA|TRBV25-1
TGTGCCAGCTCCCCTGGACAGGGGGGCTTTGAAGCTTTCTTT
CASSPGQGGFEAFF
>TRBJ2-3|NA|NA|TRBV5-1
TGCGCCAGCAGCCCAGGGGGGCAGGGCACAGATACGCAGTATTTT
CASSPGGQGTDTQYF
>TRBJ1-2|NA|NA|TRBV6-4
TGTGCCAGCAGTGACTCGGGCGGCACTAACTATGGCTACACCTTC
CASSDSGGTNYGYTF
>TRBJ1-5|NA|NA|TRBV5-1
TGCGCCAGCAGCTTTGGGGGTGTTGATCAGCCCCAGCATTTT
CASSFGGVDQPQHF
>TRBJ1-5|TRBD1|NA|TRBV6-2/TRBV6-3
TGTGCCAGCAGCCGGGACAGAAATCAGCCCCAGCATTTT
CASSRDRNQPQHF
>TRBJ2-2|TRBD2|NA|TRBV6-1
TGTGCCAGCAGTGGACTAGCGGGGGAGAACACCGGGGAGCTGTTTTTT
CASSGLAGENTGELFF
>TRBJ1-6|NA|NA|TRBV9
TGTGCCAGCAGCGTAGGCGGGGATTTTCCCCTCCACTTT
CASSVGGDFPLHF
>TRBJ2-6|NA|NA|TRBV11-2
TGTGCCAGCAGCTCTACTACAGGTTCTGGTGCCAACGTCCTGACTTTC
CASSSTTGSGANVLTF
>TRBJ1-2|NA|NA|TRBV6-5
TGTGCCAGCAGAATCGTGGGAGTGAGCCGGGGCTACACCTTC
CASRIVGVSRGYTF
>TRBJ1-5|TRBD1|NA|TRBV14
TGTGCCAGGGACAGGGATTGTCAGCCCCAGCATTTT
CARDRDCQPQHF
>TRBJ1-1|NA|once|TRBV5-5
TGTGCCAGCAGCTTGGGAGGGAACACTGAAGCTTTCTTT
CASSLGGNTEAFF
>TRBJ1-3|NA|NA|TRBV5-6
TGTGCCAGCAGCTCGGGGAGCTCTGGAAACACCATATATTTT
CASSSGSSGNTIYF